The rows below give T cell receptor beta chains drawn from one sample of a study of T cells in Graves' hyperthyroidism and ophthalmopathy. TCRdb used MiXCR to reprocess the multiplex PCR reads, holding one entry per CDR3 protein. This table holds under 350,000 distinct CDR3 sequences, about 20% found once. The sequencing input was blood. These receptors originate from a woman aged 50 to 60 with Graves' hyperthyroidism. Both conserved end residues are part of each CDR3. The order of the fields is J gene, V gene, D gene, clone size, CDR3 protein, CDR3 DNA. D genes are given only for firm matches. Part of the rows lack a size; the others show once, few, many or a class for expanded clones.

j_call: TRBJ1-6
v_call: TRBV7-8
d_call: NA
clone_size: few
cdr3_aa: CASSSAGPSSYNSPLHF
cdr3_nt: TGTGCCAGCAGTTCGGCAGGGCCTAGCTCCTATAATTCACCCCTCCACTTT

j_call: TRBJ2-1
v_call: TRBV6-2/TRBV6-3
d_call: TRBD2
clone_size: NA
cdr3_aa: CASSYLFSGDYNEQFF
cdr3_nt: TGTGCCAGCAGCTACCTCTTTAGCGGGGACTACAATGAGCAGTTCTTC

j_call: TRBJ2-5
v_call: TRBV27
d_call: TRBD2
clone_size: few
cdr3_aa: CASRGWGGETQYF
cdr3_nt: TGTGCCAGCAGGGGTTGGGGGGGGGAGACCCAGTACTTC

j_call: TRBJ2-1
v_call: TRBV5-1
d_call: TRBD1
clone_size: NA
cdr3_aa: CASSGDRGGNEQFF
cdr3_nt: TGCGCCAGCAGCGGGGACAGGGGGGGCAATGAGCAGTTCTTC

j_call: TRBJ2-2
v_call: TRBV12-3/TRBV12-4
d_call: NA
clone_size: NA
cdr3_aa: CASSFNTNTGELFF
cdr3_nt: TGTGCCAGCAGTTTTAACACCAACACCGGGGAGCTGTTTTTT

j_call: TRBJ1-6
v_call: TRBV20-1
d_call: NA
clone_size: NA
cdr3_aa: CSGKRDYNSPLHF
cdr3_nt: TGCAGCGGGAAGCGAGACTATAATTCACCCCTCCACTTT

j_call: TRBJ2-7
v_call: TRBV30
d_call: TRBD2
clone_size: NA
cdr3_aa: CAWSPLAGGPGEQYF
cdr3_nt: TGTGCCTGGAGTCCACTAGCGGGAGGGCCGGGGGAGCAGTACTTC

j_call: TRBJ2-5
v_call: TRBV10-1
d_call: TRBD1
clone_size: few
cdr3_aa: CASSEGGQQETQYF
cdr3_nt: TGCGCCAGCAGTGAGGGGGGACAGCAAGAGACCCAGTACTTC

j_call: TRBJ1-2
v_call: TRBV20-1
d_call: NA
clone_size: many
cdr3_aa: CSARARGGGGDYGYTF
cdr3_nt: TGCAGTGCTAGAGCCCGAGGGGGTGGTGGGGACTATGGCTACACCTTC

j_call: TRBJ1-2
v_call: TRBV2
d_call: TRBD1
clone_size: NA
cdr3_aa: CASSRDGTVYGYTF
cdr3_nt: TGTGCCAGCAGCAGGGACGGGACAGTCTATGGCTACACCTTC

j_call: TRBJ2-1
v_call: TRBV7-9
d_call: NA
clone_size: NA
cdr3_aa: CASSDPYNEQFF
cdr3_nt: TGTGCCAGCAGTGATCCCTACAATGAGCAGTTCTTC

j_call: TRBJ2-7
v_call: TRBV28
d_call: TRBD1
clone_size: many
cdr3_aa: CASSSFGQGSFEQYF
cdr3_nt: TGTGCCAGCAGTTCATTCGGACAGGGAAGTTTCGAGCAGTACTTC

j_call: TRBJ2-7
v_call: TRBV20-1
d_call: TRBD2
clone_size: NA
cdr3_aa: CSAGTSGLAGGSYEQYF
cdr3_nt: TGCAGTGCTGGGACTAGCGGGTTAGCGGGAGGATCCTACGAGCAGTACTTC

j_call: TRBJ2-7
v_call: TRBV9
d_call: TRBD1
clone_size: NA
cdr3_aa: CASSDGQGARAEQYF
cdr3_nt: TGTGCCAGCAGCGACGGACAGGGGGCGCGGGCCGAGCAGTACTTC

j_call: TRBJ2-7
v_call: TRBV2
d_call: NA
clone_size: many
cdr3_aa: CASSVSGLYEQYF
cdr3_nt: TGTGCCAGCAGTGTATCAGGCCTCTACGAGCAGTACTTC

j_call: TRBJ2-5
v_call: TRBV7-9
d_call: NA
clone_size: many
cdr3_aa: CASSRATGEQETQYF
cdr3_nt: TGTGCCAGCAGCCGCGCGACGGGGGAACAAGAGACCCAGTACTTC

j_call: TRBJ1-1
v_call: TRBV28
d_call: NA
clone_size: many
cdr3_aa: CATYSGLQNTEAFF
cdr3_nt: TGTGCCACCTACTCGGGACTGCAGAACACTGAAGCTTTCTTT

j_call: TRBJ1-3
v_call: TRBV20-1
d_call: NA
clone_size: few
cdr3_aa: CSAREPSGNTIYF
cdr3_nt: TGCAGTGCTAGAGAACCCTCTGGAAACACCATATATTTT

j_call: TRBJ2-3
v_call: TRBV5-1
d_call: TRBD2
clone_size: NA
cdr3_aa: CASSQELAGVRTDTQYF
cdr3_nt: TGCGCCAGCAGCCAAGAACTAGCGGGAGTGAGGACAGATACGCAGTATTTT

j_call: TRBJ1-5
v_call: TRBV7-9
d_call: TRBD1
clone_size: NA
cdr3_aa: CASSSDNQTGWNCQPQHF
cdr3_nt: TGTGCCAGCAGCTCGGATAATCAGACAGGGTGGAATTGCCAGCCCCAGCATTTT

j_call: TRBJ2-5
v_call: TRBV20-1
d_call: TRBD2
clone_size: NA
cdr3_aa: CSARPRAGVRETQYF
cdr3_nt: TGCAGTGCTAGACCCCGAGCGGGAGTAAGGGAGACCCAGTACTTC

j_call: TRBJ1-2
v_call: TRBV18
d_call: NA
clone_size: NA
cdr3_aa: CASSPRQEANYGYTF
cdr3_nt: TGTGCCAGCTCACCACGACAGGAAGCTAACTATGGCTACACCTTC